This TCR beta chain appears in the sequencing data of a study of lymphopenia after photon versus proton radiotherapy. Study conclusions and caveats: After the lymphocyte nadir, photon-treated repertoires showed oligoclonal expansion, especially of CD8+ Temra cells. Relative stability marked proton patients; photon patients lost diversity and naive cells.

As regards this clone: The antigen is undetermined.

The CDR3 sequence is 13 residues long. The germline V gene encodes CDR1 GTSNPN and CDR2 SVGIG (reference sequence). V lost 0 bases to trimming and J lost 5 bases, with 7 bases between them. The table came from immunoSEQ multiplex PCR; TCRdb's copy has only in-frame clones and leaves some out. There are approximately 35,000 clones in the sample; 75% to 90% occur only once, and 6.8% lies in the top ten. This TCR came from a woman in her forties or fifties with pancreatic cancer. The V call is TRBV30, the J call TRBJ1-4; D remains unclear. The specimen was peripheral blood, collected from a patient treated with photon-based radiotherapy. For the CDR3, the DNA is TGTGCCTGGAGTGTTGTATCCAATGAAAAACTGTTTTTT. This sequence encodes CAWSVVSNEKLFF. The variable domain in full, with the rest retrieved from reference TRBV30 and TRBJ1-4, is SQTIHQWPATLVQPVGSPLSLECTVEGTSNPNLYWYRQAAGRGLQLLFYSVGIGQISSEVPQNLSASRPQDRQFILSSKKLLLSDSGFYLCAWSVVSNEKLFFGSGTQLSVL.